This passage covers 30 T cell receptor beta chains from one sample sequenced in a study of blood T cell repertoires in COVID-19. Method: immunoSEQ multiplex PCR; TCRdb's copy keeps in-frame clones and lacks some. The sample contains 200,000 to 250,000 clones, 80% to 85% of which appear only once. Sequencing was carried out using peripheral blood. The source is a woman aged 60 to 75 with acute or convalescent COVID-19.

This rearrangement joins TRBV7-6 to TRBJ2-5; tentatively, D is TRBD2 (5 bases). Germline CDR1 reads SGHVS; CDR2 reads FNYEAQ. The CDR3 consists of 14 residues. With 1 base removed from V and 5 bases from J, the gap between germline ends came to 11 bases. CDR3 bases: TGTGCCAGCAGCTTAGGAACGGGGAAGGAGACCCAGTACTTC. Translating gives CASSLGTGKETQYF.

V and J are TRBV7-9 and TRBJ2-7; no reliable D call. Deletions cut 1 base from V and 4 bases from J, with 8 bases between. The CDR3 runs 13 residues. Germline values: CDR1 SEHNR, CDR2 FQNEAQ (reference sequence). This CDR3 is CASSLGPLYEQYF. CDR3 DNA: TGTGCCAGCAGCTTAGGGCCCCTTTACGAGCAGTACTTC.

This chain connects TRBV7-9 to TRBJ2-3; TRBD1 matches at 8 bases. The V and J ends lost 5 bases and 3 bases, in that order; junction bases with no gene match: 1. Germline CDR1 SEHNR, CDR2 FQNEAQ (reference sequence). This CDR3 is 13 amino acids long. CDR3 coding DNA: TGTGCCAGCAGCCGACAGGGGACAGATACGCAGTATTTT. This gives the protein CASSRQGTDTQYF.

In DNA, the CDR3 is TGTGCCTGGGACCGGACAGGGAGTAGCTACACCTTC. Amino acid sequence: CAWDRTGSSYTF. The V call is TRBV30, the J call TRBJ1-2; 8 bases are a match to TRBD1. V was pared by 5 bases and J by 9 bases, with 8 bases of the junction left unmatched. The CDR3 runs 12 residues. Germline CDR1 is GTSNPN and CDR2 is SVGIG (reference sequence).

This clone was counted many times. The V and J genes are TRBV28 and TRBJ2-7, with a weak D call TRBD2 (6 bases). This CDR3 spans 16 amino acids. Trimming cost V 6 bases and J 0 bases, with 18 bases left between them. CDR1 MDHEN and CDR2 SYDVKM come from the germline V gene. CDR3 sequence (DNA): TGTGCCAGCAGCCCTACCGGGACTTTGAGCTCCTACGAGCAGTACTTC. This encodes CASSPTGTLSSYEQYF.

CDR3 nucleotides: TGTGCTAGTGGTTTGGTAATGACAGGGGGCATGAACACTGAAGCTTTCTTT. Encoded protein: CASGLVMTGGMNTEAFF. The genes are TRBV12-5 and TRBJ1-1; 10 bases agree with TRBD1. The germline V gene has CDR1 LGHNT and CDR2 FRNRAP. The CDR3 is 17 residues long. V lost 0 bases and J lost 0; bases outside the gene matches: 4.

The V gene is TRBV19, the J gene TRBJ1-1; D is uncertain. Deletions cut 9 bases from V and 8 bases from J, with 10 bases between. The CDR3 is 10 residues long. In germline, CDR1 is LNHDA, CDR2 SQIVND (reference sequence). CDR3 sequence: CASKRVEAFF. The CDR3 DNA follows: TGTGCCAGCAAGCGGGTGGAAGCTTTCTTT.

This chain joins TRBV10-1 and TRBJ1-1; 7 bases align to TRBD1. CDR3 size: 13 residues. The germline gives CDR1 WNHNN, CDR2 SYGVQD (reference sequence). Losses at the gene ends were 8 bases for V and 0 bases for J; bases not matched to a gene: 3. CDR3: CASRGGMNTEAFF. The CDR3 region has the DNA TGCGCCAGCCGAGGGGGCATGAACACTGAAGCTTTCTTT.

J is TRBJ2-3 and V is TRBV11-1; 7 positions agree with TRBD1. The junction had 4 bases not matched to a gene; V was cut back by 5 bases and J by 2 bases. The CDR3 length is 14 residues. Germline CDR1 reads SGHAT; CDR2 reads FQDESV (reference sequence). In DNA form, the CDR3 reads TGTGCCAGCAGCCGGGGACAGAACACAGATACGCAGTATTTT. Translation gives CASSRGQNTDTQYF.

Points on this clone: Additional DNA sequences in this sample encode the identical CDR3. This rearrangement joins TRBV11-2 to TRBJ1-1, with D tentatively TRBD1 (5 bases). Per germline, CDR1 SGHAT and CDR2 FQNNGV. The V and J ends lost 6 bases and 1 base respectively, with 12 bases between them. CDR3 length: 14 amino acids. The CDR3, as DNA: TGTGCCAGCAGTCTAGGGGCAGGGAACACTGAAGCTTTCTTT. Protein product: CASSLGAGNTEAFF.

In its sample, this clone was seen once. The chain has TRBV7-9 and TRBJ2-7; 7 bases are a match to TRBD1. The CDR3 runs 15 residues. The germline gives CDR1 SEHNR, CDR2 FQNEAQ (reference sequence). Losses at the gene ends were 5 bases for V and 3 bases for J; bases not matched to a gene: 10. The DNA for the CDR3 is TGTGCCAGCAGCCGACAGGACAGGCAGATCTACGAGCAGTACTTC. Translation gives CASSRQDRQIYEQYF.

J is TRBJ1-2 and V is TRBV4-1, with D tentatively TRBD1 (6 bases). The CDR3 spans 17 residues. In germline, CDR1 is MGHRA, CDR2 YSYEKL. Trimming removed 3 bases at V and 4 bases at J, with 21 bases between. CDR3 in DNA: TGCGCCAGCAGCCAGACTTGGACAGAAACATCGCTCTATGGCTACACCTTC. This gives the protein CASSQTWTETSLYGYTF.

The chain employs TRBV7-2 and TRBJ2-7, with TRBD1 identical over 9 bases. Trimming removed 0 bases from V and 2 bases from J; junction bases left unmatched: 2. The CDR3 sequence is 15 residues long. Germline CDR1 and CDR2: SGHTA and FQGNSA. In DNA, the CDR3 is TGTGCCAGCAGCTTAGCCGGGACAGGGACCTACGAGCAGTACTTC. Its translation is CASSLAGTGTYEQYF.

The J gene is TRBJ1-4, the V gene TRBV5-1; D gene ambiguous. CDR1 is SGHRS and CDR2 is YFSETQ in the germline V gene. The length of the CDR3 is 15 residues. The V and J ends lost 0 bases and 0 bases respectively, with 6 bases between them. CDR3 amino acids: CASSLGRSTNEKLFF. The CDR3 region has the DNA TGCGCCAGCAGCTTGGGTCGGTCAACTAATGAAAAACTGTTTTTT.

Remarks on this clone: Within the sample, other DNA sequences also encode this same CDR3. V is TRBV19 and J is TRBJ2-1; 8 bases map to TRBD2. The CDR3 is made up of 15 amino acids. Germline-derived CDR1 and CDR2 are LNHDA and SQIVND (reference sequence). With 2 bases clipped from V and 3 bases from J, the junction kept 3 bases outside the gene matches. This chain's CDR3 is CASSITGGNYNEQFF. DNA for the CDR3: TGTGCCAGTAGTATAACGGGGGGGAACTACAATGAGCAGTTCTTC.

V gene TRBV5-5 combines with J gene TRBJ2-7, with TRBD2 as a possible D gene (5 bases). The germline gives CDR1 SGHKS, CDR2 YYEKEE (reference sequence). The CDR3 loop spans 13 amino acids. Trimming removed 4 bases from V and 2 bases from J, with 10 bases in between. The CDR3 protein is CASSETGTYEQYF. The CDR3 coding sequence is TGTGCCAGCAGCGAGACCGGGACCTACGAGCAGTACTTC.

This clone was observed once. The rearrangement links TRBV4-2 to TRBJ1-2, with D unresolved. This CDR3 contains 14 residues. V was trimmed by 1 base and J by 0 bases, leaving 6 bases between them. Looked up from germline, CDR1 is LGHNA and CDR2 is YNFKEQ. CDR3 amino acids: CASSQGPANYGYTF. CDR3 sequence (DNA): TGTGCCAGCAGCCAAGGCCCAGCTAACTATGGCTACACCTTC.

The chain carries TRBV20-1 and TRBJ2-3; a possible D gene is TRBD2 (6 bases). Germline CDR1 reads DFQATT; CDR2 reads SNEGSKA (reference sequence). Trimming stripped 6 bases from V and 9 bases from J, with 10 bases between. CDR3 length equals 10 residues. CDR3 nucleotide sequence: TGCAGTGCAATAGCGGTAACGCAGTATTTT. This gives the protein CSAIAVTQYF.

The chain recombines TRBV11-3 with TRBJ2-2; D is unresolved. Germline CDR1 and CDR2: SGHNT and YENEEA. This CDR3 region has 13 residues. Trimming removed 4 bases at V and 5 bases at J, with 8 bases between. CDR3 nucleotide sequence: TGTGCCAGCAGCTCCGAGGTGACCGGGGAGCTGTTTTTT. This codes for CASSSEVTGELFF. The whole variable domain, remainder taken from reference TRBV11-3 and TRBJ2-2, is EAGVVQSPRYKIIEKKQPVAFWCNPISGHNTLYWYLQNLGQGPELLIRYENEEAVDDSQLPKDRFSAERLKGVDSTLKIQPAELGDSAVYLCASSSEVTGELFFGEGSRLTVL.

This clone has just one count. The chain couples TRBV6-5 to TRBJ2-3, with unresolved D. V shed 7 bases and J shed 4 bases, with 9 bases lying between them. Germline V gives CDR1 MNHEY, CDR2 SVGAGI. The CDR3 consists of 12 residues. This CDR3 is CASTGYADTQYF. CDR3 coding DNA: TGTGCCAGCACCGGGTACGCAGATACGCAGTATTTT.

The chain joins TRBV10-3 to TRBJ2-3, with 8 bases lining up with TRBD2. Germline V gene sequence: CDR1 ENHRY, CDR2 SYGVKD. The V segment lost 11 bases and the J segment 11 bases; nucleotides outside the gene matches: 9. The CDR3 runs to 11 residues. CDR3 in amino acids: CAVLSAGGQYF. CDR3 coding DNA: TGTGCCGTCCTGTCTGCGGGGGGGCAGTATTTT.

The chain links TRBV12-3 or TRBV12-4 to TRBJ1-5; tentatively, D is TRBD1 (6 bases). V lost 8 bases and J 4 bases, leaving 12 bases between the germline ends. The CDR3 has 13 amino acids. For the CDR3, the DNA is TGTGCCAGCTCCGGGACACAAAATCAGCCCCAGCATTTT. This encodes CASSGTQNQPQHF.

V usage is TRBV2 and J usage is TRBJ2-5; possibly TRBD2 for D (6 bases). Germline V lookup: CDR1 SNHLY, CDR2 FYNNEI. CDR3 length: 15 amino acids. V was trimmed by 2 bases and J by 1 base, leaving 11 bases between them. The CDR3 protein is CASSESPGLQETQYF. The CDR3 DNA is TGTGCCAGCAGTGAAAGTCCGGGACTCCAAGAGACCCAGTACTTC. The whole variable domain, filled in from reference TRBV2 and TRBJ2-5, reads EPEVTQTPSHQVTQMGQEVILRCVPISNHLYFYWYRQILGQKVEFLVSFYNNEISEKSEIFDDQFSVERPDGSNFTLKIRSTKLEDSAMYFCASSESPGLQETQYFGPGTRLLVL.

The chain joins TRBV7-2 to TRBJ1-4; 8 bases are a match to TRBD1. The CDR3 loop spans 14 amino acids. V shed 5 bases, J shed 8 bases, and the junction held 7 bases outside the gene matches. Germline V gene lookup returns CDR1 SGHTA and CDR2 FQGNSA. CDR3: CASSKDRVNEKLFF. For the CDR3, the DNA is TGTGCCAGCAGCAAGGACAGGGTAAACGAAAAACTGTTTTTT. The full variable domain, with the rest looked up from reference TRBV7-2 and TRBJ1-4, is GAGVSQSPSNKVTEKGKDVELRCDPISGHTALYWYRQSLGQGLEFLIYFQGNSAPDKSGLPSDRFSAERTGGSVSTLTIQRTQQEDSAVYLCASSKDRVNEKLFFGSGTQLSVL.

This sequence joins TRBV3-1 (or the pseudogene TRBV3-2) and TRBJ1-5, with D perhaps TRBD1 (5 bases). Germline loops: CDR1 LGHDT, CDR2 YNNKEL (reference sequence). This CDR3 region has 17 residues. The V end was cut by 2 bases, the J end by 3 bases, with 17 bases between. The CDR3 DNA sequence: TGTGCCAGCAGCCAAACGAGGGGAGGGCGGTACAATCAGCCCCAGCATTTT. Its protein is CASSQTRGGRYNQPQHF.

This clone occurred once. This chain uses TRBV19 with TRBJ1-1; D might be TRBD1 (6 bases). From germline, CDR1 is LNHDA and CDR2 SQIVND (reference sequence). This CDR3 has 15 residues. The V end lost 7 bases, the J end lost 2 bases, and 17 bases lay between the germline ends. CDR3 sequence: CASMGANTQNTEAFF. The CDR3 DNA reads TGTGCCAGTATGGGGGCGAATACCCAAAACACTGAAGCTTTCTTT.

The rearrangement links TRBV29-1 to TRBJ1-3, with 7 positions matching TRBD1. The CDR3 extends over 14 amino acids. The germline gives CDR1 SQVTM, CDR2 ANQGSEA. Trimming took 6 bases from V and 5 from J; bases not matched to a gene: 10. CDR3 loop: CSVTSEGARNTIYF. CDR3 coding DNA: TGCAGCGTCACTTCGGAGGGGGCTCGAAACACCATATATTTT.

This CDR3 is CASSRTVTEAFF. The CDR3 DNA reads as TGTGCCAGCAGTCGCACGGTTACTGAAGCTTTCTTT. The V gene is TRBV28, the J gene TRBJ1-1; D is ambiguous. The germline gives CDR1 MDHEN, CDR2 SYDVKM. The V end lost 5 bases, the J end lost 5 bases, and 9 bases lay between the germline ends. The CDR3 is 12 residues long.

V is TRBV3-1 (or the pseudogene TRBV3-2) and J is TRBJ2-7, with TRBD2 as a possible D gene (5 bases). The V gene's germline CDR1 is LGHDT and CDR2 YNNKEL (reference sequence). CDR3 length equals 15 residues. Trimming stripped 1 base from V and 0 bases from J, with 10 bases between. The CDR3 DNA is TGTGCCAGCAGCCAAGGACGGGGTAGCTCCTACGAGCAGTACTTC. Translating gives CASSQGRGSSYEQYF.

As DNA, the CDR3 is TGTGCCAGCAGCTTAGGGGGCGTAGCGGGGTACTCCTACGAGCAGTACTTC. Protein sequence: CASSLGGVAGYSYEQYF. This chain connects TRBV7-9 to TRBJ2-7, with 8 bases fitting TRBD2. V lost 1 base and J lost 0; bases outside the gene matches: 8. Germline CDR1 SEHNR, CDR2 FQNEAQ (reference sequence). The CDR3 contains 17 residues.